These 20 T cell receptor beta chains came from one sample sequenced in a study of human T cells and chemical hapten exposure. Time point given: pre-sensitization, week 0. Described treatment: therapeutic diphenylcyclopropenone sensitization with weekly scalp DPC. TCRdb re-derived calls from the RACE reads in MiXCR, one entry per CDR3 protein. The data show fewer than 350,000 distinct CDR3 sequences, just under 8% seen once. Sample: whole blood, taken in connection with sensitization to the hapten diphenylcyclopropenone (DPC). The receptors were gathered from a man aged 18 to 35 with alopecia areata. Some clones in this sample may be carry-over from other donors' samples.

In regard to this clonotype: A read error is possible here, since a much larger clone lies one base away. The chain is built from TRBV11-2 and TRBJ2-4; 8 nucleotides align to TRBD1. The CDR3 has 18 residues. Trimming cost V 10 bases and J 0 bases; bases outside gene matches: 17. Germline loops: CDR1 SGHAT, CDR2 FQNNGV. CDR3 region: CANNAVRGRSEAKNIQYF. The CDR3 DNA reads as TGTGCCAACAACGCAGTCAGGGGGCGATCGGAAGCCAAAAACATTCAGTACTTC.

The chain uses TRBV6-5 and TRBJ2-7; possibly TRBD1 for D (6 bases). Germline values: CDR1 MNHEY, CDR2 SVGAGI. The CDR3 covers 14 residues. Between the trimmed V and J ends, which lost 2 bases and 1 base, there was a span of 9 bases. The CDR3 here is CASSYGTRSYEQYF. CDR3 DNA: TGTGCCAGCAGTTACGGGACACGGTCCTACGAGCAGTACTTC.

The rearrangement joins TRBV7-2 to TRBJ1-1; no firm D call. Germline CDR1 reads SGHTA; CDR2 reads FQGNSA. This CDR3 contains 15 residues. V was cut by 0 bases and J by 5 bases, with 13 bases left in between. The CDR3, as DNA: TGTGCCAGCAGCTTAGCCGCCCCAAGAAGGACTGAAGCTTTCTTT. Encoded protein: CASSLAAPRRTEAFF.

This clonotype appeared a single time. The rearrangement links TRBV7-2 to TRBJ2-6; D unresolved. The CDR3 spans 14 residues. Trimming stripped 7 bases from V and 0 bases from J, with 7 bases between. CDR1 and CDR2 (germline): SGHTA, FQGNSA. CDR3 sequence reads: CASNGFSGANVLTF. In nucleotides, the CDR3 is TGTGCCAGCAACGGATTCTCTGGGGCCAACGTCCTGACTTTC.

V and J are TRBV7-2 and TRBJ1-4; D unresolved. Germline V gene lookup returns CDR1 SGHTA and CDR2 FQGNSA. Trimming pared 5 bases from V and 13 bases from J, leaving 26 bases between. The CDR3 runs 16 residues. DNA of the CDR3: TGTGCCAGCAGCCTCCTCACGACACGGGCCCAATGGGGACTGTTTTTT. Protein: CASSLLTTRAQWGLFF.

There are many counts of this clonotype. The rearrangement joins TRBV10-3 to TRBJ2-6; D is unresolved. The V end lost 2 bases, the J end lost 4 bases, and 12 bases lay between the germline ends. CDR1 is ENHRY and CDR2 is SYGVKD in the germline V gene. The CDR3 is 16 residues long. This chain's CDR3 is CAISESKGSGANVLTF. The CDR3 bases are TGTGCCATCAGTGAGAGTAAGGGTTCGGGGGCCAACGTCCTGACTTTC.

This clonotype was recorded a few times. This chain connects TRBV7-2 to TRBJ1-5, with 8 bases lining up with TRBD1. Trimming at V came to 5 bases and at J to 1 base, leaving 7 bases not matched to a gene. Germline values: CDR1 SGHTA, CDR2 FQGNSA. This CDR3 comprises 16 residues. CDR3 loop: CASSVTGAESNQPQHF. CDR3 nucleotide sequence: TGTGCCAGCAGCGTGACAGGGGCGGAAAGCAATCAGCCCCAGCATTTT. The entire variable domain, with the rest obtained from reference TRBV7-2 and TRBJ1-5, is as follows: GAGVSQSPSNKVTEKGKDVELRCDPISGHTALYWYRQSLGQGLEFLIYFQGNSAPDKSGLPSDRFSAERTGGSVSTLTIQRTQQEDSAVYLCASSVTGAESNQPQHFGDGTRLSIL.

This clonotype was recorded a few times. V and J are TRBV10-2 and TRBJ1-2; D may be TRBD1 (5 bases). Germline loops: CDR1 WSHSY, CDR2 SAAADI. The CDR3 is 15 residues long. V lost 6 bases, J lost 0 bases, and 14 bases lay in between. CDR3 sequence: CASRRGPNPNYGYTF. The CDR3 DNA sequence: TGCGCCAGCAGGAGGGGACCTAATCCTAACTATGGCTACACCTTC.

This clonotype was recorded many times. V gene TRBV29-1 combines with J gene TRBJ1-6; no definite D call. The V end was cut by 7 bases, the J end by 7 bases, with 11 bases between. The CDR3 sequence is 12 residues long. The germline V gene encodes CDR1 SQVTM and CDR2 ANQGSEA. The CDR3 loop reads CSGGEINSPLHF. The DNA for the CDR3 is TGCAGCGGGGGAGAAATAAATTCACCCCTCCACTTT.

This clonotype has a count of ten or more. CDR3 in DNA: TGTGCCAGCAGCCAAGTGGAACGGCTCAATCAGCCCCAGCATTTT. It is translated as CASSQVERLNQPQHF. The V and J genes are TRBV4-2 and TRBJ1-5; D is undetermined. CDR3 length: 15 amino acids. Trimming took off 1 base at V and 3 bases at J, with 10 bases between the two ends. Germline V gene sequence: CDR1 LGHNA, CDR2 YNFKEQ.

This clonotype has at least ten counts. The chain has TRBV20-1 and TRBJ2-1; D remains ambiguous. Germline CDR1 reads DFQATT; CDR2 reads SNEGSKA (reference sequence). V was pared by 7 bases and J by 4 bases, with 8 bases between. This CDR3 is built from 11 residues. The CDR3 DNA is TGCAGTGTATTAGCTTACAATGAGCAGTTCTTC. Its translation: CSVLAYNEQFF.

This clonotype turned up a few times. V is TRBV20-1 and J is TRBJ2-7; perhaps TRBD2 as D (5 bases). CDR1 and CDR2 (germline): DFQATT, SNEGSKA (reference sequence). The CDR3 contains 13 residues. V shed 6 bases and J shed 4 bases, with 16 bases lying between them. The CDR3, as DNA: TGCAGTGCCCCGGGAAGCGGAGCTTACGAGCAGTACTTC. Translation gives CSAPGSGAYEQYF.

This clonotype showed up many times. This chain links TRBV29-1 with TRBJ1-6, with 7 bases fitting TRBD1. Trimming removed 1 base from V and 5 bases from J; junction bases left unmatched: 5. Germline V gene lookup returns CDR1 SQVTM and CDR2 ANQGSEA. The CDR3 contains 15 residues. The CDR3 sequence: CSVEAPGGNNSPLHF. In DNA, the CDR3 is TGCAGCGTTGAAGCCCCAGGGGGTAATAATTCACCCCTCCACTTT.

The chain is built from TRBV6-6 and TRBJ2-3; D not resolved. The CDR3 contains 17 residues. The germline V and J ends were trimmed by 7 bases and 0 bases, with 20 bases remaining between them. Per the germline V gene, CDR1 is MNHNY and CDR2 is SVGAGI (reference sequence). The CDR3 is CASKQIGISSSTDTQYF. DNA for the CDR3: TGTGCCAGCAAACAGATAGGAATATCCTCTAGCACAGATACGCAGTATTTT.

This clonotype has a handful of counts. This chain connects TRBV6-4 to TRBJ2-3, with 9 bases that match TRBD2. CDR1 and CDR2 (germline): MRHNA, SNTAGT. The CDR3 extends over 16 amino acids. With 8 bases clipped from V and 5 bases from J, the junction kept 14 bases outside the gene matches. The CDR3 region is CASQQTAGGPRDTQYF. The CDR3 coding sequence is TGTGCCAGCCAGCAAACGGCGGGGGGGCCGAGAGATACGCAGTATTTT.

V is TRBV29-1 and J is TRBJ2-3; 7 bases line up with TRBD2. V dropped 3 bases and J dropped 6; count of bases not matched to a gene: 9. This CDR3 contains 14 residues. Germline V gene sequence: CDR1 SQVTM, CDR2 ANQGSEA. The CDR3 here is CSVDFREAGDTQYF. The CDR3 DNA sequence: TGCAGCGTTGATTTCCGGGAAGCGGGGGATACGCAGTATTTT.

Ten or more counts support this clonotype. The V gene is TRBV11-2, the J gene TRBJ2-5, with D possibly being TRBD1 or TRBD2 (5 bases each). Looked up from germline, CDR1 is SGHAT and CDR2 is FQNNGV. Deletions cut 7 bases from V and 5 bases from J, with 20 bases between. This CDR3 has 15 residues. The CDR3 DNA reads TGTGCCAGCACCCCCCCGGCAGGGTGGAGGGAGACCCAGTACTTC. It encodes CASTPPAGWRETQYF.

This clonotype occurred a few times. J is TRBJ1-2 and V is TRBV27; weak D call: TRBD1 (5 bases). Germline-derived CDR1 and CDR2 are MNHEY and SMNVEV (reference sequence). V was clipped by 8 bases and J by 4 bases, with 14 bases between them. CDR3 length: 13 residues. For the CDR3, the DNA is TGTGCCAGCTCACCGGGGCGGTTCTATGGCTACACCTTC. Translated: CASSPGRFYGYTF.

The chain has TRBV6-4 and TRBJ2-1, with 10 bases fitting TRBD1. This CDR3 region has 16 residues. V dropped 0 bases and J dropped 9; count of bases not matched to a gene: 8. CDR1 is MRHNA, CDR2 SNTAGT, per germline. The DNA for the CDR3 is TGTGCCAGCAGTGACTCAGCCGGACAGGGGGAGGGTGAGCAGTTCTTC. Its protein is CASSDSAGQGEGEQFF.

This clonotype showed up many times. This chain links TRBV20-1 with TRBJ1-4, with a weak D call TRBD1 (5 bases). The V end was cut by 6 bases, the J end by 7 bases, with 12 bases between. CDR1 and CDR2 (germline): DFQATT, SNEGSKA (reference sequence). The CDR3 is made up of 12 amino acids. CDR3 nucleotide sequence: TGCAGTGCGAGGGGATCTGTTGAAAAACTGTTTTTT. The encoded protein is CSARGSVEKLFF.